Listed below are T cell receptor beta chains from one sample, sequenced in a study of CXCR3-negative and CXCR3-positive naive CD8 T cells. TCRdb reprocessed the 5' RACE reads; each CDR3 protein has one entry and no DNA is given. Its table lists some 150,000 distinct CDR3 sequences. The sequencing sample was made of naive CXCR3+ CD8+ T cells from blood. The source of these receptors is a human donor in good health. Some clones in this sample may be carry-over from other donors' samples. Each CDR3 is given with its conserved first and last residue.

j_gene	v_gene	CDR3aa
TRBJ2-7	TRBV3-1	CASSQGTSLHEQYF
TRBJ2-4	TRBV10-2	CASSEIGGKNIQYF
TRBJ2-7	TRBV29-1	CSVEAGQGPTYEQYF
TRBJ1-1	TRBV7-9	CASSPRTGDTEAFF
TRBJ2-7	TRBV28	CASSFPSTGGYEQYF
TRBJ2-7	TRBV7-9	CASSLGLAGGSSYEQYF
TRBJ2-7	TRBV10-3	CAIRAKESYEQYF
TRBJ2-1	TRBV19	CASSITVGQGYNEQFF
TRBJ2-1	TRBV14	CASSQGDGPEQFF
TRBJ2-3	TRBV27	CASRTPPDTQYF
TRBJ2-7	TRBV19	CASSSGLAGAEQYF
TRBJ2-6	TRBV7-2	CASSSPVGGQSYSGANVLTF
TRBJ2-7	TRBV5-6	CASSFPSETYEQYF
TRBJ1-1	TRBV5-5	CASSLGDRLATEAFF
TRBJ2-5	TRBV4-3	CASSQGTGPKETQYF
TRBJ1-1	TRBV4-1	CASSQNRAANTEAFF
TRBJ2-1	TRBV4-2	CASSQEELPTYNEQFF
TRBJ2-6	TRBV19	CASSLQGAGAYVLTF
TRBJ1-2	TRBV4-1	CASSQEGGYDGYTF
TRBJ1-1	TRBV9	CASSEQGSSTEAFF
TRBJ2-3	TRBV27	CATGGRLGDTQYF
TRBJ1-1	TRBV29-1	CSYRGSVNTEAFF
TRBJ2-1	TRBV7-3	CASSLRGADNNEQFF
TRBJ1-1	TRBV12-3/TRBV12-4	CASNLQGPNTEAFF
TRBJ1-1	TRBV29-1	CSVGGSFRMNTEAFF
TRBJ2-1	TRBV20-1	CSARALLGSYNEQFF
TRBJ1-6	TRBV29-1	CSVGEGWNSPLHF
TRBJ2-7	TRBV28	CASSFSWEQQCF
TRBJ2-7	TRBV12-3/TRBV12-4	CASSLSGEYPYEQYF
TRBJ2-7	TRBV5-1	CASSLGPSFYEQYF
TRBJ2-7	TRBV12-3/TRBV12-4	CASSPLGGRGEQYF